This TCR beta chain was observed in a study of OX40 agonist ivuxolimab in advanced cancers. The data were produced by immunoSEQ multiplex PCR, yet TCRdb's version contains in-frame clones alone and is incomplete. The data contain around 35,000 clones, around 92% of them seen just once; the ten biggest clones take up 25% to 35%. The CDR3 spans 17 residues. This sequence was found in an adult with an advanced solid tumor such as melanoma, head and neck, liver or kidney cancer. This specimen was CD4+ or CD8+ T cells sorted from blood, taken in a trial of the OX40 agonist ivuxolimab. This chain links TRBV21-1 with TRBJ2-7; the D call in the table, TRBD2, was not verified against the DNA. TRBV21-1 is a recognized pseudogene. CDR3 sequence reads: CASSKGWWCGVSYEQYF. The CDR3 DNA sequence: TGTGCCAGCAGCAAGGGTTGGTGGTGCGGGGTCTCCTACGAGCAGTACTTC.